The 26 T cell receptor beta chains below were found in one sample sequenced in a study of OX40 agonist ivuxolimab in advanced cancers. Produced via immunoSEQ multiplex PCR; TCRdb's table is partial and in-frame only. This table holds about 62,000 clones, 85% found once. This sample comprised CD4+ or CD8+ T cells sorted from blood, obtained in a trial of the OX40 agonist ivuxolimab. The receptors come from an adult with an advanced solid tumor such as melanoma, head and neck, liver or kidney cancer.

The chain links TRBV6-6 to TRBJ1-4, with 8 bases that match TRBD1. J was trimmed by 12 bases and V by 6 bases; bases with no gene match: 15. The CDR3 consists of 15 residues. Looked up from germline, CDR1 is MNHNY and CDR2 is SVGAGI (reference sequence). The CDR3 DNA reads TGTGCCAGCAGGCCAGGGGGCCGGGGAAAAGGGGAACTGTTTTTT. Protein sequence: CASRPGGRGKGELFF.

The chain has TRBV19 and TRBJ2-5; 8 nucleotides agree with TRBD1. Germline V gene sequence: CDR1 LNHDA, CDR2 SQIVND (reference sequence). The CDR3 loop spans 19 amino acids. Trimming at V came to 3 bases and at J to 5 bases, leaving 20 bases not matched to a gene. DNA for the CDR3: TGTGCCAGTAGTATGAGTAGGACAGGGAGGTTGTCGCCTTGGGAGACCCAGTACTTC. Its translation is CASSMSRTGRLSPWETQYF.

The chain joins TRBV28 to TRBJ2-3, with 10 nucleotides matching TRBD1. Germline CDR1 MDHEN, CDR2 SYDVKM. J was trimmed by 4 bases and V by 3 bases; bases with no gene match: 1. The CDR3 is made up of 14 amino acids. The chain's CDR3 is CASSLGQGSDTQYF. The CDR3, as DNA: TGTGCCAGCAGTTTGGGACAGGGGTCAGATACGCAGTATTTT.

The chain combines TRBV28 with TRBJ1-2; 8 positions agree with TRBD1. The germline gives CDR1 MDHEN, CDR2 SYDVKM. The trim removed 6 bases at V and 1 base at J, leaving 7 bases unmatched. The CDR3 contains 15 residues. The CDR3 region is CASSTTGDINYGYTF. CDR3 bases: TGTGCCAGCAGCACGACAGGGGACATTAACTATGGCTACACCTTC.

The chain combines TRBV13 with TRBJ2-2; 8 nucleotides align to TRBD1. V was pared by 5 bases and J by 7 bases, with 9 bases of the junction left unmatched. There are 15 residues in the CDR3. Germline CDR1 is PRHDT and CDR2 is FYEKMQ (reference sequence). The CDR3 coding sequence is TGTGCCAGCAGCCCCCACTTCAGGGGGCTCGGGGAGCTGTTTTTT. Amino acid sequence: CASSPHFRGLGELFF. The full variable domain, in which reference TRBV13 and TRBJ2-2 provide the parts outside the CDR3, is AAGVIQSPRHLIKEKRETATLKCYPIPRHDTVYWYQQGPGQDPQFLISFYEKMQSDKGSIPDRFSAQQFSDYHSELNMSSLELGDSALYFCASSPHFRGLGELFFGEGSRLTVL.

The V and J genes are TRBV6-5 and TRBJ1-5; TRBD1 agrees at 9 bases. Per the germline V gene, CDR1 is MNHEY and CDR2 is SVGAGI. Losses at the gene ends were 6 bases for V and 4 bases for J; bases not matched to a gene: 1. This CDR3 has 13 amino acids. The CDR3 sequence is CASRGQGNQPQHF. CDR3 nucleotides: TGTGCCAGCAGGGGACAGGGAAATCAGCCCCAGCATTTT.

The rearrangement links TRBV6-6 to TRBJ2-2; possibly TRBD2 for D (7 bases). Germline-derived CDR1 and CDR2 are MNHNY and SVGAGI (reference sequence). Between the trimmed V and J ends, which lost 2 bases and 5 bases, there was a span of 12 bases. CDR3 length: 15 residues. The CDR3 here is CASSYKGGNTGELFF. Here the CDR3 DNA reads TGTGCCAGCAGTTACAAGGGGGGGAATACCGGGGAGCTGTTTTTT.

This clone was counted once. This chain uses TRBV19 with TRBJ2-7; 7 bases map to TRBD2. V was pared by 10 bases and J by 4 bases, with 13 bases of the junction left unmatched. Germline V lookup: CDR1 LNHDA, CDR2 SQIVND (reference sequence). The CDR3 loop spans 14 amino acids. The chain's CDR3 is CATRTGGSSYEQYF. The CDR3 DNA sequence: TGTGCCACCCGAACTGGCGGGAGCTCTTACGAGCAGTACTTC.

The genes are TRBV18 and TRBJ2-5, with D uncertain. Germline lookup yields CDR1 KGHSH and CDR2 LQKENI. V was cut by 6 bases and J by 2 bases, with 4 bases left in between. This CDR3 spans 11 amino acids. CDR3 sequence reads: CASSSQETQYF. The DNA for the CDR3 is TGTGCCAGCTCGTCACAAGAGACCCAGTACTTC.

The CDR3 reads CASSPRDGSSYEQYF. The CDR3 DNA sequence: TGTGCCAGCTCACCAAGGGACGGAAGCTCCTACGAGCAGTACTTC. The chain combines TRBV18 with TRBJ2-7; perhaps D is TRBD1 or TRBD2 (5 bases each). CDR1 is KGHSH, CDR2 LQKENI, per germline. This CDR3 spans 15 amino acids. V was cut by 2 bases and J by 0 bases, with 11 bases left in between.

V is TRBV28 and J is TRBJ1-4; weak D call: TRBD1 (5 bases). The ends were cut back, 5 bases at V and 4 bases at J, with 17 bases in the middle. The CDR3 is 16 amino acids. The germline CDR1 and CDR2 sequences are MDHEN and SYDVKM. The CDR3 region is CASSPARGRNNEKLFF. The CDR3 DNA reads TGTGCCAGCAGTCCCGCTCGGGGACGTAATAATGAAAAACTGTTTTTT.

This chain connects TRBV2 to TRBJ2-5, with D unclear. Trimming took off 5 bases at V and 5 bases at J, with 12 bases between the two ends. This CDR3 has 13 residues. CDR1 SNHLY and CDR2 FYNNEI come from the germline V gene. CDR3 sequence (DNA): TGTGCCAGCAGTCTTTTTACTCTGGAGACCCAGTACTTC. Translated, it gives CASSLFTLETQYF.

The chain couples TRBV29-1 to TRBJ2-7; TRBD2 aligns across 11 bases. The V segment lost 4 bases and the J segment 1 base; nucleotides outside the gene matches: 9. Germline assignment: CDR1 SQVTM and CDR2 ANQGSEA. The CDR3 extends over 16 amino acids. The CDR3 is CSVGLAGGGVSYEQYF. The CDR3 bases are TGCAGCGTTGGGCTAGCGGGAGGCGGTGTATCCTACGAGCAGTACTTC.

The rearrangement joins TRBV29-1 to TRBJ2-5; 7 bases match TRBD2. Germline V gene lookup returns CDR1 SQVTM and CDR2 ANQGSEA. CDR3 length: 12 residues. V trimming: 2 bases; J trimming: 9 bases; junction bases outside the gene matches: 6. The CDR3 nucleotides are TGCAGCGTTGAATACGTTGCGGGGGCCCAGTACTTC. This codes for CSVEYVAGAQYF.

This clone was recorded a few times. V usage is TRBV6-1 and J usage is TRBJ1-2; D is undetermined. Germline CDR1 and CDR2: MNHNS and SASEGT. This CDR3 has 13 amino acids. The V and J ends lost 2 bases and 4 bases respectively, with 8 bases between them. In DNA, the CDR3 is TGTGCCAGCAGTGAACGATCATTCTATGGCTACACCTTC. Its translation is CASSERSFYGYTF.

V gene TRBV5-4 combines with J gene TRBJ1-2; 8 bases agree with TRBD1. V dropped 6 bases and J dropped 6; count of bases not matched to a gene: 10. CDR1 is SGHNT, CDR2 YYREEE, per germline (reference sequence). There are 14 residues in the CDR3. The CDR3 is CASIIQGGAHGYTF. CDR3 nucleotides: TGTGCCAGCATTATACAGGGGGGGGCCCATGGCTACACCTTC.

The chain has TRBV5-1 and TRBJ2-7, with D tentatively TRBD1 or TRBD2 (7 bases each). Trimming shortened V by 4 bases and J by 3 bases, and 17 bases separated the two germline ends. Germline values: CDR1 SGHRS, CDR2 YFSETQ. The CDR3 consists of 15 residues. CDR3 bases: TGCGCCAGCAGCCTAAGCGGGACAGAAAACTACGAGCAGTACTTC. It specifies CASSLSGTENYEQYF.

The CDR3 loop reads CSVGGKGPNEQFF. The DNA of the CDR3 is TGCAGCGTGGGGGGGAAGGGCCCTAATGAGCAGTTCTTC. The V gene is TRBV29-1, the J gene TRBJ2-1; 7 bases are a match to TRBD2. CDR1 and CDR2 (germline): SQVTM, ANQGSEA. J gave up 7 bases and V 6 bases, and 9 bases lay outside the gene matches. This CDR3 contains 13 residues.

Written as DNA, the CDR3 is TGTGCCAGCAGCCGTACAGAGGCGGGCATCTATGGCTACACCTTC. Residues: CASSRTEAGIYGYTF. This chain uses TRBV5-4 with TRBJ1-2; D unclear. V shed 4 bases and J shed 4 bases, with 17 bases lying between them. The CDR3 runs to 15 residues. CDR1 and CDR2 (germline): SGHNT, YYREEE (reference sequence).

This chain connects TRBV19 to TRBJ2-5; D unresolved. The J call may be mistaken, given a closer DNA end match to TRBJ2-7. Germline CDR1 reads LNHDA; CDR2 reads SQIVND (reference sequence). This CDR3 is 14 amino acids long. The DNA for the CDR3 is TGTGCCAGTAGTATTGGACGGACCTCCTACGAGCAGTACTTC. Encoded protein: CASSIGRTSYEQYF.

This rearrangement joins TRBV29-1 to TRBJ2-3; D not resolved. Germline values: CDR1 SQVTM, CDR2 ANQGSEA. The CDR3 loop spans 15 amino acids. Trimming removed 4 bases at V and 0 bases at J, with 14 bases between. CDR3 loop: CSVVDDIRSTDTQYF. The CDR3, as DNA: TGCAGCGTTGTGGATGACATCCGTAGCACAGATACGCAGTATTTT.

The chain recombines TRBV11-2 with TRBJ1-3, with D unclear. The CDR3 length is 17 residues. Germline V CDR1 and CDR2: SGHAT, FQNNGV. V gave up 3 bases and J gave up 2 bases, with 17 bases separating them. CDR3 residues: CASSFYLQMGTGNTIYF. In DNA form, the CDR3 reads TGTGCCAGCAGCTTCTACCTCCAGATGGGGACTGGAAACACCATATATTTT. Combining the CDR3 with reference TRBV11-2 and TRBJ1-3 gives the whole variable domain EAGVAQSPRYKIIEKRQSVAFWCNPISGHATLYWYQQILGQGPKLLIQFQNNGVVDDSQLPKDRFSAERLKGVDSTLKIQPAKLEDSAVYLCASSFYLQMGTGNTIYFGEGSWLTVV.

The rearrangement joins TRBV28 to TRBJ2-7; the D is unclear. V dropped 5 bases and J dropped 3 bases, with 8 bases sitting between them. This CDR3 is built from 12 residues. CDR1 and CDR2 from the germline V gene are MDHEN and SYDVKM. CDR3 region: CASSPPGYEQYF. The CDR3 nucleotides are TGTGCCAGCAGTCCCCCAGGCTACGAGCAGTACTTC.

The V gene is TRBV7-2, the J gene TRBJ1-1, with D uncertain. This CDR3 comprises 14 residues. Trimming removed 7 bases at V and 0 bases at J, with 12 bases between. CDR1 and CDR2 (germline): SGHTA, FQGNSA. The CDR3 sequence: CASTKGVLNTEAFF. CDR3 DNA: TGTGCCAGCACCAAGGGAGTCCTGAACACTGAAGCTTTCTTT. The whole variable domain, remainder taken from reference TRBV7-2 and TRBJ1-1, is GAGVSQSPSNKVTEKGKDVELRCDPISGHTALYWYRQSLGQGLEFLIYFQGNSAPDKSGLPSDRFSAERTGGSVSTLTIQRTQQEDSAVYLCASTKGVLNTEAFFGQGTRLTVV.

This clone was recorded once. The chain links TRBV27 to TRBJ1-3; D is perhaps TRBD1 (5 bases). Germline V lookup: CDR1 MNHEY, CDR2 SMNVEV (reference sequence). V gave up 4 bases and J gave up 1 base, with 8 bases separating them. This CDR3 contains 14 residues. The CDR3 spells CASSSGGSGNTIYF. CDR3 nucleotide sequence: TGTGCCAGCAGTTCGGGGGGTTCTGGAAACACCATATATTTT.

The chain combines TRBV9 with TRBJ1-5; D is perhaps TRBD1 (6 bases). Trimming removed 5 bases from V and 2 bases from J, with 11 bases in between. Germline CDR1 SGDLS, CDR2 YYNGEE. This CDR3 is 14 amino acids long. CDR3 bases: TGTGCCAGCAGTCAGGGGAGAGGCAATCAGCCCCAGCATTTT. Its protein is CASSQGRGNQPQHF.